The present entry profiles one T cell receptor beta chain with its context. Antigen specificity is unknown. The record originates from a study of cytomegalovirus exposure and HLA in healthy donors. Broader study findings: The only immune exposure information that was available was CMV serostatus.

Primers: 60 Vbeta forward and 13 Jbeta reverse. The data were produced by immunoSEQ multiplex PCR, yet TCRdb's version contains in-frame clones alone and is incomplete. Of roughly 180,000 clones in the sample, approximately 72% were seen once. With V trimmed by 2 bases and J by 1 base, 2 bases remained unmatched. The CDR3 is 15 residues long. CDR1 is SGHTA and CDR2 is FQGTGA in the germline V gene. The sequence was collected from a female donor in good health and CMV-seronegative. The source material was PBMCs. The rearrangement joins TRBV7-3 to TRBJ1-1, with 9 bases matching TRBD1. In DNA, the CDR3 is TGTGCCAGCAGCTTATCGGGACAGGGGAACACTGAAGCTTTCTTT. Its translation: CASSLSGQGNTEAFF. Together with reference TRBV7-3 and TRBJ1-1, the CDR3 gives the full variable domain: GAGVSQTPSNKVTEKGKYVELRCDPISGHTALYWYRQSLGQGPEFLIYFQGTGAADDSGLPNDRFFAVRPEGSVSTLKIQRTERGDSAVYLCASSLSGQGNTEAFFGQGTRLTVV.